These 28 T cell receptor beta chains originate from one sample sequenced in a study of Ad26.COV2.S vaccination and SARS-CoV-2 variants. The treatment: roughly 19 received Ad26.COV2.S at low or high dose, single or two shots; roughly 5 received placebo; per-sample allocation not given. After the first vaccine or placebo injection, samples were drawn on day 63. The data were produced by immunoSEQ multiplex PCR, yet TCRdb's version contains in-frame clones alone and is incomplete. The table has 350,000 to 450,000 clones, about four fifths seen once. The source material was peripheral blood, sampled in a trial of Ad26.COV2.S vaccine versus placebo. These TCRs come from a person aged 18-65 years who received the Ad26.COV2.S COVID-19 vaccine or a placebo.

In its sample, this clone was seen a few times. V gene TRBV3-1 (or the pseudogene TRBV3-2) combines with J gene TRBJ2-7; possible D gene TRBD2, 6 bases. Looked up from germline, CDR1 is LGHDT and CDR2 is YNNKEL (reference sequence). Trimming took 1 base from V and 6 from J, leaving 13 bases between them. The CDR3 loop spans 14 amino acids. CDR3 nucleotides: TGTGCCAGCAGCCAAGCTGGTGCGGGGAGCGAGCAGTACTTC. The encoded protein is CASSQAGAGSEQYF.

This clone was seen a few times. The V and J genes are TRBV6-2 or TRBV6-3 and TRBJ2-1; D is uncertain. Trimming pared 2 bases from V and 7 bases from J, leaving 6 bases between. Germline V gene data show CDR1 as MNHEY and CDR2 as SVGEGT. The CDR3 has 12 amino acids. The CDR3 sequence is CASSYISNEQFF. In nucleotides, the CDR3 is TGTGCCAGCAGTTACATTTCTAATGAGCAGTTCTTC.

V and J are TRBV7-9 and TRBJ1-5; TRBD1 agrees at 7 bases. The CDR3 has 14 amino acids. Germline V gene lookup returns CDR1 SEHNR and CDR2 FQNEAQ (reference sequence). V dropped 3 bases and J dropped 7; count of bases not matched to a gene: 6. The CDR3 loop is CASSFTGEGQPQHF. DNA for the CDR3: TGTGCCAGCAGCTTTACAGGGGAAGGACAGCCCCAGCATTTT.

The chain links TRBV24-1 to TRBJ2-3; D uncertain. Trimming pared 3 bases from V and 4 bases from J, leaving 10 bases between. CDR1 KGHDR and CDR2 SFDVKD come from the germline V gene. This CDR3 spans 14 amino acids. The CDR3 bases are TGTGCCACCAGTGATCCATCCTACTCAGATACGCAGTATTTT. It encodes CATSDPSYSDTQYF.

The chain has TRBV4-2 and TRBJ2-2; TRBD2 matches at 15 bases. CDR1 is LGHNA and CDR2 is YNFKEQ in the germline V gene. The CDR3 has 19 residues. V lost 4 bases and J lost 1; bases outside the gene matches: 7. The CDR3 loop reads CASSRSGLAGGLNTGELFF. CDR3 nucleotides: TGTGCCAGCAGCCGATCGGGACTAGCGGGGGGACTGAACACCGGGGAGCTGTTTTTT.

The J gene is TRBJ1-4, the V gene TRBV7-8; D is perhaps TRBD1 (6 bases). CDR1 and CDR2 (germline): SGHVS, FQNEAQ. The CDR3 runs to 15 residues. V was shortened by 5 bases and J by 4 bases, with 14 bases between the two germline ends. The CDR3 bases are TGTGCCAGCAGCGCTTGGGACACTTTTAATGAAAAACTGTTTTTT. Protein sequence: CASSAWDTFNEKLFF.

This chain links TRBV4-1 with TRBJ2-3, with D unresolved. The germline V gene has CDR1 MGHRA and CDR2 YSYEKL. Trimming pared 1 base from V and 1 base from J, leaving 18 bases between. This CDR3 is 18 amino acids long. The CDR3 sequence: CASSQGVLGRLGTDTQYF. As DNA, the CDR3 is TGCGCCAGCAGCCAAGGGGTATTAGGCCGTCTGGGCACAGATACGCAGTATTTT.

The chain employs TRBV6-5 and TRBJ2-7; perhaps TRBD1 as D (5 bases). This CDR3 is built from 15 residues. Germline lookup yields CDR1 MNHEY and CDR2 SVGAGI. The ends were cut back, 0 bases at V and 1 base at J, with 10 bases in the middle. The CDR3 is CASSYSSPGSYEQYF. The CDR3 DNA reads TGTGCCAGCAGTTACTCATCTCCAGGGTCCTACGAGCAGTACTTC.

The chain employs TRBV4-2 and TRBJ1-1; D uncertain. The CDR3 sequence is 12 residues long. The germline V and J ends were trimmed by 4 bases and 4 bases, with 7 bases remaining between them. Germline V gene data show CDR1 as LGHNA and CDR2 as YNFKEQ. The CDR3 sequence is CASSLELTEAFF. The CDR3 DNA sequence: TGTGCCAGCAGCCTAGAGCTCACTGAAGCTTTCTTT.

V gene TRBV4-2 combines with J gene TRBJ2-3, with D unclear. Trimming pared 0 bases from V and 5 bases from J, leaving 6 bases between. The CDR3 runs 13 residues. Germline CDR1 is LGHNA and CDR2 is YNFKEQ. The CDR3 nucleotides are TGTGCCAGCAGCCAAGAGAGAGGAGATACGCAGTATTTT. As protein: CASSQERGDTQYF.

This clone has more than one count but fewer than ten. The gene calls are TRBV19 and TRBJ1-6; the D is unclear. The V end was cut by 5 bases, the J end by 0 bases, with 8 bases between. The CDR3 totals 15 residues. Germline lookup yields CDR1 LNHDA and CDR2 SQIVND (reference sequence). DNA of the CDR3: TGTGCCAGTAGTGGAACAAACTCCTATAATTCACCCCTCCACTTT. Amino acid sequence: CASSGTNSYNSPLHF.

This rearrangement joins TRBV30 to TRBJ1-2; TRBD1 might be the D (5 bases). Trimming removed 1 base at V and 0 bases at J, with 12 bases between. Germline V CDR1 and CDR2: GTSNPN, SVGIG (reference sequence). This CDR3 has 15 residues. The CDR3 is CAWSGRGATNYGYTF. CDR3 sequence (DNA): TGTGCCTGGAGTGGGAGAGGGGCAACTAACTATGGCTACACCTTC.

The V call is TRBV2, the J call TRBJ1-1; D possibly corresponds to TRBD1 (6 bases). The germline gives CDR1 SNHLY, CDR2 FYNNEI. The CDR3 covers 15 residues. V lost 5 bases and J 4 bases, leaving 17 bases between the germline ends. The CDR3 loop is CASSKTGTPGTEAFF. The CDR3 nucleotides read TGTGCCAGCAGTAAGACCGGGACACCGGGCACTGAAGCTTTCTTT.

The J gene is TRBJ2-2, the V gene TRBV19, with D perhaps TRBD1 (5 bases). This CDR3 contains 15 residues. Germline-derived CDR1 and CDR2 are LNHDA and SQIVND (reference sequence). Between the trimmed V and J ends, which lost 6 bases and 4 bases, there was a span of 15 bases. The CDR3 sequence is CASSPAGHFTGELFF. The CDR3 DNA reads TGTGCCAGTAGCCCAGCAGGACATTTCACCGGGGAGCTGTTTTTT.

The V call is TRBV28, the J call TRBJ2-3, with TRBD1 identical over 9 bases. The V gene end was trimmed by 6 bases and the J gene end by 6 bases; junction bases not matched to a gene: 7. The CDR3 runs to 14 residues. Looked up from germline, CDR1 is MDHEN and CDR2 is SYDVKM. The CDR3 sequence is CASRRGGQGDTQYF. The DNA of the CDR3 is TGTGCCAGCAGACGGGGCGGACAGGGGGATACGCAGTATTTT.

The chain joins TRBV5-1 to TRBJ2-1; D unresolved. The CDR3 spans 15 residues. Germline V gives CDR1 SGHRS, CDR2 YFSETQ. The V end lost 0 bases, the J end lost 4 bases, and 11 bases lay between the germline ends. CDR3 coding DNA: TGCGCCAGCAGCTTGGAGGCGGCTCCTTACAATGAGCAGTTCTTC. Protein product: CASSLEAAPYNEQFF.

CDR3 region: CSVDWQGIAFF. CDR3 sequence (DNA): TGCAGCGTTGATTGGCAGGGAATCGCTTTCTTT. The rearrangement joins TRBV29-1 to TRBJ1-1, with D possibly TRBD1 on 5 matching bases. V was pared by 3 bases and J by 11 bases, with 13 bases between. The CDR3 loop spans 11 amino acids. Germline V gives CDR1 SQVTM, CDR2 ANQGSEA. The complete variable domain, with remaining parts taken from reference TRBV29-1 and TRBJ1-1, reads SAVISQKPSRDICQRGTSLTIQCQVDSQVTMMFWYRQQPGQSLTLIATANQGSEATYESGFVIDKFPISRPNLTFSTLTVSNMSPEDSSIYLCSVDWQGIAFFGQGTRLTVV.

The rearrangement uses TRBV19 and TRBJ2-2; TRBD1 is a possible D gene (5 bases). The V gene lost 0 bases and the J gene lost 1 base, with 12 bases spanning the gap. Per germline, CDR1 LNHDA and CDR2 SQIVND (reference sequence). The CDR3 consists of 17 residues. This CDR3 is CASSIDIRVQNTGELFF. The DNA for the CDR3 is TGTGCCAGTAGTATAGATATCAGGGTACAGAACACCGGGGAGCTGTTTTTT.

This sequence joins TRBV9 and TRBJ1-2; the match to TRBD1 covers 8 bases. J was trimmed by 5 bases and V by 0 bases; bases with no gene match: 6. The CDR3 runs to 15 residues. CDR1 and CDR2 (germline): SGDLS, YYNGEE. As DNA, the CDR3 is TGTGCCAGCAGCGTAGGGACAGGGCCAGGGTATGGCTACACCTTC. It is translated as CASSVGTGPGYGYTF.

The gene calls are TRBV6-5 and TRBJ2-7, with D perhaps matching TRBD2 (5 bases). Per the germline V gene, CDR1 is MNHEY and CDR2 is SVGAGI. The CDR3 is 14 amino acids. Trimming took 9 bases from V and 5 from J, leaving 20 bases between them. The CDR3 spells CARLLGLAVNEQYF. For the CDR3, the DNA is TGTGCCAGACTCCTGGGCCTAGCTGTTAACGAGCAGTACTTC.

This chain joins TRBV7-9 and TRBJ1-1; 10 nucleotides agree with TRBD1. CDR3 length: 14 residues. Looked up from germline, CDR1 is SEHNR and CDR2 is FQNEAQ (reference sequence). The V and J ends lost 5 bases and 6 bases, in that order; junction bases with no gene match: 6. The CDR3 sequence is CASSERDRGPEAFF. Written as DNA, the CDR3 is TGTGCCAGCAGCGAGCGGGACAGGGGACCTGAAGCTTTCTTT.

CDR3 coding DNA: TGTGCCAGCAGTCCTTTCGGGGTCAATGAGCAGTTCTTC. It codes for CASSPFGVNEQFF. V usage is TRBV11-2 and J usage is TRBJ2-1, with TRBD2 as a possible D gene (5 bases). The CDR3 covers 13 residues. Looked up from germline, CDR1 is SGHAT and CDR2 is FQNNGV. Trimming removed 6 bases at V and 6 bases at J, with 12 bases between.

The chain recombines TRBV19 with TRBJ1-2; tentatively, D is TRBD1 (6 bases). Trimming stripped 0 bases from V and 9 bases from J, with 20 bases between. The CDR3 contains 16 residues. Germline lookup yields CDR1 LNHDA and CDR2 SQIVND (reference sequence). The CDR3 reads CASSIELRQVVKSYTF. DNA of the CDR3: TGTGCCAGTAGTATAGAATTGAGACAGGTGGTTAAAAGCTACACCTTC. Combining the CDR3 with reference TRBV19 and TRBJ1-2 gives the whole variable domain DGGITQSPKYLFRKEGQNVTLSCEQNLNHDAMYWYRQDPGQGLRLIYYSQIVNDFQKGDIAEGYSVSREKKESFPLTVTSAQKNPTAFYLCASSIELRQVVKSYTFGSGTRLTVV.

This clone was counted once. The chain couples TRBV6-5 to TRBJ2-3, with D unresolved. The CDR3 has 12 residues. The V gene lost 5 bases and the J gene lost 6 bases, with 9 bases spanning the gap. CDR1 is MNHEY, CDR2 SVGAGI, per germline. The chain's CDR3 is CASSRNIDTQYF. As DNA, the CDR3 is TGTGCCAGCAGTCGAAACATCGATACGCAGTATTTT.

The chain employs TRBV28 and TRBJ1-6; perhaps TRBD1 as D (5 bases). The CDR3 is 14 amino acids. V lost 3 bases and J lost 7, with 10 bases in between. Germline CDR1 MDHEN, CDR2 SYDVKM. The CDR3 sequence is CASSFGGRNSPLHF. The CDR3 coding sequence is TGTGCCAGCAGTTTTGGGGGAAGAAATTCACCCCTCCACTTT.

This chain uses TRBV5-1 with TRBJ2-1; D is possibly TRBD2 (6 bases). The length of the CDR3 is 17 residues. The V end was cut by 0 bases, the J end by 0 bases, with 13 bases between. Germline V CDR1 and CDR2: SGHRS, YFSETQ. The CDR3 DNA reads TGCGCCAGCAGCTTGGGTTATGGAGGGAGCTCCTACAATGAGCAGTTCTTC. Translated: CASSLGYGGSSYNEQFF.

Only a few counts were recorded for this clone. The chain combines TRBV7-2 with TRBJ2-7, with 10 bases aligning to TRBD2. In germline, CDR1 is SGHTA, CDR2 FQGNSA. The CDR3 extends over 15 amino acids. Losses at the gene ends were 1 base for V and 7 bases for J; bases not matched to a gene: 7. The CDR3 here is CASSLVGTSVAEQYF. For the CDR3, the DNA is TGTGCCAGCAGCTTAGTGGGGACTAGCGTTGCGGAGCAGTACTTC.

This clone was observed once. The rearrangement joins TRBV7-3 to TRBJ2-5; D gene uncertain. CDR3 length: 14 residues. V lost 4 bases and J 3 bases, leaving 12 bases between the germline ends. In germline, CDR1 is SGHTA, CDR2 FQGTGA. This chain's CDR3 is CASSSEPSEETQYF. The CDR3 coding sequence is TGTGCCAGCAGCTCGGAGCCCAGCGAAGAGACCCAGTACTTC.